This TCR beta chain was documented in a study of identical twins. The V gene's germline CDR1 is GTSNPN and CDR2 SVGIG (reference sequence). V shed 0 bases and J shed 5 bases, with 2 bases lying between them. There are 11 residues in the CDR3. Via MiXCR, TCRdb re-called the 5' RACE reads, giving one row per CDR3 protein. The table lists roughly 350,000 distinct CDR3 sequences, 9% of them singletons. The TCR comes from a woman aged 45-65 years in good health. The gene calls are TRBV30 and TRBJ2-1; D unclear. Source material: naive T cells sorted from blood. Here the CDR3 reads CAWSVNNEQFF. The DNA of the CDR3 is TGTGCCTGGAGTGTAAACAATGAGCAGTTCTTC.